This T cell receptor beta chain was captured in a study of blood T cell repertoires in COVID-19. The germline V and J ends were trimmed by 1 base and 0 bases, with 10 bases remaining between them. The CDR3 is 16 amino acids. Germline V gene data show CDR1 as MGHRA and CDR2 as YSYEKL. The repertoire was sequenced with immunoSEQ multiplex PCR; TCRdb's copy has only in-frame clones and lacks some. The data contain some 33,000 clones, about 91% of them singletons. The clonotype was recovered from a human donor in a cohort sampled during active COVID-19. This chain links TRBV4-1 with TRBJ2-1; the D gene is possibly TRBD1 (5 bases). The sample consisted of peripheral blood. The CDR3: CASSQAPGFSYNEQFF. For the CDR3, the DNA is TGCGCCAGCAGCCAAGCTCCAGGGTTCTCCTACAATGAGCAGTTCTTC.